The clone carrying this TCR beta chain has just a few counts. Antigen unknown. The sample originates from a study of blood T cells in healthy people across ages. Study-wide results and caveats: In the absence of known donor CMV status, changes in expanded clonotypes were possibly confounded. Calculation of diversity from one million T cells yielded estimates considered to be underestimates.

It was around 10 milliliters of peripheral blood that were drawn from each donor. Each sample provided at least 5.5 micrograms of extracted total RNA. The CDR3 spans 17 residues. CDR1 is DFQATT, CDR2 SNEGSKA, per germline (reference sequence). The V end lost 0 bases, the J end lost 6 bases, and 20 bases lay between the germline ends. Primers used in a second PCR of about 6 to 12 cycles were a sample-barcoded 5' primer and a J-beta primer mix. TCRdb re-called the 5' RACE reads with MiXCR, one entry per CDR3 protein. The sample contains more than 650,000 distinct CDR3 sequences, 53% of which appear only once.

The chain uses TRBV20-1 and TRBJ1-4; perhaps TRBD1 as D (5 bases). The sample consisted of blood. The sequence came from an elderly man in good health. CDR3 coding DNA: TGCAGTGCTAGAGATTTGGCCCCGAGGGGTCTTCATGAAAAACTGTTTTTT. This sequence encodes CSARDLAPRGLHEKLFF.